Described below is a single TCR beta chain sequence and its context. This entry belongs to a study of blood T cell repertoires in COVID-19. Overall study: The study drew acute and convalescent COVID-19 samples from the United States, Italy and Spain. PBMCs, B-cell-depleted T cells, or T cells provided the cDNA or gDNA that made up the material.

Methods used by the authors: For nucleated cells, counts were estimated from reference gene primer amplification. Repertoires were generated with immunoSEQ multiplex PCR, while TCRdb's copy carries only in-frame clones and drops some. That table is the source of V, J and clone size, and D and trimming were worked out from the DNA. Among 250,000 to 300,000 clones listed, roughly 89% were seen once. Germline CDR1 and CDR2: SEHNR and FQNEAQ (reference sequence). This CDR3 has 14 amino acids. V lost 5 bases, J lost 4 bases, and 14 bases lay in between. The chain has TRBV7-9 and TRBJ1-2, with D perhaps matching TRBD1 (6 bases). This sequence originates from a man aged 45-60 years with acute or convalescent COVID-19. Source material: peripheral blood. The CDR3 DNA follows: TGTGCCAGCAGCCCCGGACAGCGCAGCTATGGCTACACCTTC. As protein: CASSPGQRSYGYTF.